A single T cell receptor beta chain is shown here with its context. The antigen is unknown. TCRdb keeps only in-frame clones here, not all; method: immunoSEQ multiplex PCR. Of more than 80,000 clones in the sample, 85% to 90% were seen once. The data originate from a study of graft-versus-host responses after intestinal transplantation. The CDR3 contains 14 residues. The V gene lost 3 bases and the J gene lost 7 bases, with 10 bases spanning the gap. CDR1 and CDR2 from the germline V gene are MDHEN and SYDVKM. This TCR derives from a human donor who received an intestinal transplant. Sample: unstimulated CD4+ T cells sorted from spleen or lymph node cells, taken before intestinal transplant. The rearrangement uses TRBV28 and TRBJ1-6, with TRBD1 as a possible D gene (5 bases). DNA of the CDR3: TGTGCCAGCAGTTTGGCAGGGTTGAATTCACCCCTCCACTTT. This translates into CASSLAGLNSPLHF.